This record looks at one T cell receptor beta chain sequence and its context. The entry originates in a study of T cell responses to AZD1222 COVID-19 vaccine. CDR1 and CDR2 from the germline V gene are SGHAT and FQNNGV. This CDR3 has 15 amino acids. V lost 3 bases and J 4 bases, leaving 14 bases between the germline ends. Sequencing used immunoSEQ multiplex PCR; TCRdb keeps in-frame clones, though not all of them. The table records about 76,000 clones, about 92% of them present only once. The TCR comes from an adult in good health. The source material was peripheral blood, sampled on day 0 of AZD1222 vaccination. This chain joins TRBV11-2 and TRBJ2-3; tentative D call: TRBD2 (7 bases). CDR3 nucleotide sequence: TGTGCCAGCAGCTTGACGGGGGGCAAAGCAGATACGCAGTATTTT. As protein: CASSLTGGKADTQYF.